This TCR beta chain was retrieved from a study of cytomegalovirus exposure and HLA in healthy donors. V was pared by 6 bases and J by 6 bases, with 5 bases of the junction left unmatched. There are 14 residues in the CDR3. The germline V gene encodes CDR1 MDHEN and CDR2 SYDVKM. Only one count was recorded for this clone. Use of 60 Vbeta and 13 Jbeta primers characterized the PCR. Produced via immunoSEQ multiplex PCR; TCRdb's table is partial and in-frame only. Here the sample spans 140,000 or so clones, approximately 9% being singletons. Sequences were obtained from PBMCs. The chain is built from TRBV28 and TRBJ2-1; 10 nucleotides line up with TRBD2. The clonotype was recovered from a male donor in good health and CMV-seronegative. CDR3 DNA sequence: TGTGCCAGCAGCCCCTGGACTAGCGGCAATGAGCAGTTCTTC. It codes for CASSPWTSGNEQFF.